The 29 T cell receptor beta chains presented below share a single source sample, sequenced in a study of response to subunit inactivated influenza vaccine. TCRdb re-analysed the RT-PCR reads in MiXCR, keeping a single row per CDR3 protein. The sample records about 700,000 distinct CDR3 sequences, 11% to 15% being singletons. The sequences come from PBMCs from blood, collected 14 to 15 days before vaccination. Every receptor here comes from a man over 45 who received an inactivated influenza vaccine.

The genes are TRBV20-1 and TRBJ1-1, with no clear D. The CDR3 runs 12 residues. Germline CDR1 and CDR2: DFQATT and SNEGSKA (reference sequence). Between the trimmed V and J ends, which lost 6 bases and 0 bases, there was a span of 8 bases. This chain's CDR3 is CSAGGLNTEAFF. CDR3 sequence (DNA): TGCAGTGCCGGCGGCTTGAACACTGAAGCTTTCTTT.

The J gene is TRBJ1-1, the V gene TRBV5-1; 7 bases match TRBD1. This CDR3 spans 13 amino acids. The V gene's germline CDR1 is SGHRS and CDR2 YFSETQ. V dropped 0 bases and J dropped 5; count of bases not matched to a gene: 1. This CDR3 is CASSLADRTEAFF. The CDR3 DNA sequence: TGCGCCAGCAGCTTGGCGGACAGGACTGAAGCTTTCTTT.

This clonotype appeared a few times. The rearrangement uses TRBV4-3 and TRBJ2-7; D may be TRBD2 (5 bases). The germline V gene has CDR1 LGHNA and CDR2 YSLEER. Between the trimmed V and J ends, which lost 3 bases and 2 bases, there was a span of 11 bases. CDR3 length: 14 amino acids. The CDR3 nucleotides are TGCGCCAGCAGCCAGCGGGTACAGACCTACGAGCAGTACTTC. Its translation: CASSQRVQTYEQYF.

This clonotype has just a few counts. The rearrangement links TRBV5-1 to TRBJ2-7, with 8 bases identical to TRBD1. The CDR3 runs to 14 residues. CDR1 is SGHRS, CDR2 YFSETQ, per germline. After removal of 3 bases from V and 2 bases from J, the junction contained 4 bases not matched to a gene. The CDR3 nucleotides are TGCGCCAGCAGCTCGGACAGGGACACCTACGAGCAGTACTTC. Its protein is CASSSDRDTYEQYF.

This clonotype was counted a few times. The chain couples TRBV6-2 or TRBV6-3 to TRBJ1-5, with D maybe TRBD1 (5 bases). This CDR3 has 15 amino acids. Trimming removed 9 bases at V and 1 base at J, with 16 bases between. CDR1 and CDR2 from the germline V gene are MNHEY and SVGEGT. CDR3 amino acids: CASQGSLRSNQPQHF. The CDR3 bases are TGTGCCAGTCAGGGAAGTTTGAGGAGCAATCAGCCCCAGCATTTT.

This clonotype was counted only a few times. V is TRBV20-1 and J is TRBJ2-5; D is perhaps TRBD2 (6 bases). The CDR3 is made up of 15 amino acids. Germline assignment: CDR1 DFQATT and CDR2 SNEGSKA (reference sequence). Trimming cost V 0 bases and J 5 bases, with 16 bases left between them. CDR3 sequence reads: CSAREISGSLETQYF. CDR3 DNA: TGCAGTGCTAGAGAGATTAGCGGATCCCTTGAGACCCAGTACTTC.

This clonotype was detected only a few times. The genes are TRBV20-1 and TRBJ2-7; 10 nucleotides agree with TRBD1. The CDR3 extends over 14 amino acids. Germline values: CDR1 DFQATT, CDR2 SNEGSKA (reference sequence). The junction had 4 bases not matched to a gene; V was cut back by 0 bases and J by 5 bases. CDR3 residues: CSARELGTGDEQYF. CDR3 nucleotides: TGCAGTGCTAGAGAATTGGGGACAGGGGACGAGCAGTACTTC.

V gene TRBV12-3 or TRBV12-4 combines with J gene TRBJ2-7, with 8 bases that match TRBD1. The V gene end was trimmed by 5 bases and the J gene end by 5 bases; junction bases not matched to a gene: 11. This CDR3 has 15 residues. CDR3 amino acids: CASSPSGGIRNEQYF. CDR3 in DNA: TGTGCCAGCAGTCCCTCAGGGGGCATTCGTAACGAGCAGTACTTC.

V usage is TRBV5-6 and J usage is TRBJ2-7, with D perhaps TRBD1 (6 bases). This CDR3 contains 15 residues. Germline assignment: CDR1 SGHDT and CDR2 YYEEEE. V was cut by 2 bases and J by 0 bases, with 12 bases left in between. The CDR3 spells CASSFYRESSYEQYF. CDR3 nucleotide sequence: TGTGCCAGCAGCTTCTACAGGGAGAGCTCCTACGAGCAGTACTTC.

This clonotype was picked up many times. The V gene is TRBV12-3 or TRBV12-4, the J gene TRBJ1-1; possible D gene TRBD1, 6 bases. The V end lost 3 bases, the J end lost 10 bases, and 12 bases lay between the germline ends. This CDR3 is built from 12 residues. The CDR3 DNA is TGTGCCAGCAGTTTTGGGGGGCAGCGAGCTTTCTTT. This gives the protein CASSFGGQRAFF.

The chain uses TRBV4-3 and TRBJ2-3; 8 bases agree with TRBD1. Germline lookup yields CDR1 LGHNA and CDR2 YSLEER. Trimming cost V 2 bases and J 4 bases; bases outside gene matches: 5. The CDR3 covers 15 residues. The CDR3 loop is CASSQQGANADTQYF. The CDR3 DNA sequence: TGCGCCAGCAGCCAACAGGGGGCGAATGCAGATACGCAGTATTTT.

This clonotype was seen more than once but under ten times. CDR3 loop: CASSHVPGLARAQYF. CDR3 nucleotides: TGTGCCAGCAGCCACGTCCCGGGACTAGCGAGGGCGCAGTATTTT. The V gene is TRBV14, the J gene TRBJ2-3, with 10 bases identical to TRBD2. V gave up 3 bases and J gave up 10 bases; unmatched junction bases: 10. This CDR3 is 15 amino acids long. The germline CDR1 and CDR2 sequences are SGHDN and FVKESK. The complete variable domain, with remaining parts taken from reference TRBV14 and TRBJ2-3, reads EAGVTQFPSHSVIEKGQTVTLRCDPISGHDNLYWYRRVMGKEIKFLLHFVKESKQDESGMPNNRFLAERTGGTYSTLKVQPAELEDSGVYFCASSHVPGLARAQYFGPGTRLTVL.

This clonotype was seen more than once but under ten times. The rearrangement uses TRBV11-2 and TRBJ2-7; 9 bases are a match to TRBD2. CDR3 size: 13 residues. Germline loops: CDR1 SGHAT, CDR2 FQNNGV. J lost 7 bases, V lost 2 bases, and 3 bases had no gene match. CDR3 loop: CASSLLAGKEQYF. CDR3 DNA sequence: TGTGCCAGCAGCTTACTAGCGGGAAAAGAGCAGTACTTC.

This clonotype has at least ten counts. This chain joins TRBV20-1 and TRBJ2-2, with 8 bases aligning to TRBD1. CDR1 is DFQATT and CDR2 is SNEGSKA in the germline V gene (reference sequence). V lost 5 bases and J lost 5; bases outside the gene matches: 1. The CDR3 consists of 12 residues. As DNA, the CDR3 is TGCAGTGCTGGACAGGGTACCGGGGAGCTGTTTTTT. Translated: CSAGQGTGELFF.

This clonotype was observed at least ten times. The V and J genes are TRBV12-3 or TRBV12-4 and TRBJ1-1; D possibly corresponds to TRBD1 (6 bases). The V end lost 3 bases, the J end lost 1 base, and 9 bases lay between the germline ends. The CDR3 loop spans 14 amino acids. CDR3 sequence: CASSFTGKNTEAFF. In DNA form, the CDR3 reads TGTGCCAGCAGTTTCACAGGGAAGAACACTGAAGCTTTCTTT.

This clonotype was counted between two and nine times. The chain joins TRBV3-1 to TRBJ2-1; 8 bases fit TRBD1. Germline CDR1 is LGHDT and CDR2 is YNNKEL (reference sequence). The CDR3 spans 14 residues. V lost 6 bases to trimming and J lost 7 bases; unmatched junction nucleotides: 8. The CDR3 region has the DNA TGTGCCAGCAGTCATTCTCAGGGGGCGAATGAGCAGTTCTTC. As protein: CASSHSQGANEQFF.

This clonotype was picked up a small number of times. This rearrangement joins TRBV10-3 to TRBJ2-4; TRBD1 matches at 7 bases. Unmatched junction bases numbered 1, after V lost 6 bases and J lost 2 bases. Germline V CDR1 and CDR2: ENHRY, SYGVKD. The CDR3 has 13 residues. Here the CDR3 reads CAIRQGTKNIQYF. Here the CDR3 DNA reads TGTGCCATCAGACAGGGGACCAAAAACATTCAGTACTTC.

The V call is TRBV4-3, the J call TRBJ2-1; 9 bases are a match to TRBD2. Per the germline V gene, CDR1 is LGHNA and CDR2 is YSLEER. CDR3 length: 18 amino acids. Trimming removed 0 bases from V and 5 bases from J; junction bases left unmatched: 11. The CDR3 region has the DNA TGCGCCAGCAGCCAAGAATTCCTGGCGGGAGGGCCTGACAATGAGCAGTTCTTC. This codes for CASSQEFLAGGPDNEQFF.

There are a few counts of this clonotype. The genes are TRBV10-2 and TRBJ2-5; weak D call: TRBD2 (7 bases). Trimming took off 0 bases at V and 1 base at J, with 15 bases between the two ends. CDR3 size: 17 residues. The V gene's germline CDR1 is WSHSY and CDR2 SAAADI. The CDR3 nucleotides are TGCGCCAGCAGTGAGTCTAGGGGCGGGGGCCTCCAAGAGACCCAGTACTTC. Its protein is CASSESRGGGLQETQYF.

This chain uses TRBV6-2 or TRBV6-3 with TRBJ2-7; the D gene is possibly TRBD2 (5 bases). This CDR3 is 13 amino acids long. The ends were cut back, 5 bases at V and 9 bases at J, with 17 bases in the middle. Per germline, CDR1 MNHEY and CDR2 SVGEGT. Here the CDR3 DNA reads TGTGCCAGCAGTGGAGGACGGTCCACGGTGCAGTACTTC. This translates into CASSGGRSTVQYF.

The V and J genes are TRBV28 and TRBJ2-3; TRBD1 might be the D (5 bases). The CDR3 runs to 14 residues. The V and J ends lost 5 bases and 1 base respectively, with 10 bases between them. Germline-derived CDR1 and CDR2 are MDHEN and SYDVKM. The CDR3 sequence is CASSQRGGTDTQYF. The CDR3 coding sequence is TGTGCCAGCAGTCAAAGGGGTGGCACAGATACGCAGTATTTT.

This clonotype was found many times. J is TRBJ2-3 and V is TRBV29-1; D might be TRBD2 (6 bases). The germline V and J ends were trimmed by 3 bases and 0 bases, with 13 bases remaining between them. Germline loops: CDR1 SQVTM, CDR2 ANQGSEA. The CDR3 runs 15 residues. The CDR3 region has the DNA TGCAGCGTTGACGGAGGGGTTCGAAGCACAGATACGCAGTATTTT. Amino acid sequence: CSVDGGVRSTDTQYF.

This clonotype was found a few times. V and J are TRBV20-1 and TRBJ1-6; D is possibly TRBD1 (5 bases). CDR3 length: 15 residues. CDR1 and CDR2 (germline): DFQATT, SNEGSKA (reference sequence). Trimming stripped 0 bases from V and 5 bases from J, with 11 bases between. For the CDR3, the DNA is TGCAGTGCTAGAGAGGGGCGGGTCAATAATTCACCCCTCCACTTT. This encodes CSAREGRVNNSPLHF.

The table lists this clonotype with many counts. The chain carries TRBV19 and TRBJ1-1; no clear D. This CDR3 is built from 14 residues. Per germline, CDR1 LNHDA and CDR2 SQIVND (reference sequence). The germline V and J ends were trimmed by 5 bases and 3 bases, with 13 bases remaining between them. The DNA for the CDR3 is TGTGCCAGTAGTGTGGGCCGTGGGGACACTGAAGCTTTCTTT. Its translation is CASSVGRGDTEAFF.

This clonotype was counted only a few times. V gene TRBV6-2 or TRBV6-3 combines with J gene TRBJ2-7; D gene uncertain. V lost 0 bases to trimming and J lost 6 bases, with 12 bases between them. The CDR3 length is 14 residues. Germline CDR1 reads MNHEY; CDR2 reads SVGEGT. CDR3 in DNA: TGTGCCAGCAGTTACTCCCTTTGGACCCGCGAGCAGTACTTC. This gives the protein CASSYSLWTREQYF.

CDR3 in DNA: TGCAGTGCTAGAGGCGGAAGATACAATCAGCCCCAGCATTTT. It codes for CSARGGRYNQPQHF. The V and J genes are TRBV20-1 and TRBJ1-5; D is uncertain. The V gene lost 1 base and the J gene lost 3 bases, with 10 bases spanning the gap. Per the germline V gene, CDR1 is DFQATT and CDR2 is SNEGSKA (reference sequence). This CDR3 has 14 residues.

The chain is built from TRBV6-2 or TRBV6-3 and TRBJ2-1; 9 bases agree with TRBD1. The germline CDR1 and CDR2 sequences are MNHEY and SVGEGT. Losses at the gene ends were 2 bases for V and 3 bases for J; bases not matched to a gene: 8. The length of the CDR3 is 17 residues. The chain's CDR3 is CASSYNPRQGVYNEQFF. In DNA form, the CDR3 reads TGTGCCAGCAGTTACAACCCTCGACAGGGGGTCTACAATGAGCAGTTCTTC.

This clonotype was counted only a few times. The chain is built from TRBV7-2 and TRBJ1-5, with 10 bases aligning to TRBD1. The CDR3 has 15 residues. V shed 6 bases, J shed 4 bases, and the junction held 6 bases outside the gene matches. CDR1 is SGHTA and CDR2 is FQGNSA in the germline V gene. CDR3 sequence: CASRPGQGFNQPQHF. CDR3 DNA sequence: TGTGCCAGCAGACCGGGACAGGGGTTTAATCAGCCCCAGCATTTT.

This chain joins TRBV29-1 and TRBJ2-1, with 9 positions matching TRBD2. With V trimmed by 6 bases and J by 4 bases, 4 bases remained unmatched. There are 13 residues in the CDR3. The germline gives CDR1 SQVTM, CDR2 ANQGSEA. CDR3 coding DNA: TGCAGCGTAGCGGGACTAGCATACAATGAGCAGTTCTTC. It specifies CSVAGLAYNEQFF.